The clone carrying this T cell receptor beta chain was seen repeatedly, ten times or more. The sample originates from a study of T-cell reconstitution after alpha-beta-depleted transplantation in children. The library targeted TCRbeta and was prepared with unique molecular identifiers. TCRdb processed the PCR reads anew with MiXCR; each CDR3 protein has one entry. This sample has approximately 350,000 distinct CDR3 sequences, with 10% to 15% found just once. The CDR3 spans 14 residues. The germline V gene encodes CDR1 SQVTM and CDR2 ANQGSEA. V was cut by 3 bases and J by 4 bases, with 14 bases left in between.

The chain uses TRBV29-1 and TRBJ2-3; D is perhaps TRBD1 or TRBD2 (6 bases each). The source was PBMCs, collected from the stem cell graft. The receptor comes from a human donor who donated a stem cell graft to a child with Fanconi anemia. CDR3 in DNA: TGCAGCGTTGAGGGGGGAAGGGGGGCAGATACGCAGTATTTT. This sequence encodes CSVEGGRGADTQYF.